This is a list of T cell receptor beta chains from one sample in a study of identical twins. Each CDR3 protein is one row after TCRdb ran MiXCR on the 5' RACE reads. Among approximately 620,000 distinct CDR3 sequences, 8.6% were seen once, and the ten largest hold around 0.98%. This sample was also put to use in a study of yellow fever vaccine responses in identical twins.

The sequencing sample was made of PBMCs. All receptors come from a woman aged 18-29 years in good health. Both conserved end residues are part of each CDR3. The D gene is left open where the match is weak. Not all rows give a size; the values are once, few, many and, for expanded clones, a class.

J gene	clone size	D gene	V gene	CDR3 DNA	CDR3 protein
TRBJ2-7	many	.	TRBV12-3/TRBV12-4	TGTGCCAGCAGTTCCCGACCCGCCTACGAGCAGTACTTC	CASSSRPAYEQYF
TRBJ2-3	many	.	TRBV7-8	TGTGCCAGCAGCTTAGGGCTAGAATACACAGATACGCAGTATTTT	CASSLGLEYTDTQYF
TRBJ2-7	many	TRBD1	TRBV6-1	TGTGCCAGCTCCCCTTCCGGGACAGGGGACTACGAGCAGTACTTC	CASSPSGTGDYEQYF
TRBJ1-2	.	.	TRBV4-3	TGCGCCAGCAGCCAAGATCTGGCCGGGTTTGGTGGCTACACCTTC	CASSQDLAGFGGYTF
TRBJ2-5	.	.	TRBV7-8	TGTGCCAGCAGCTTAGATGGGGGGCCCGGGGAGACCCAGTACTTC	CASSLDGGPGETQYF
TRBJ1-1	many	.	TRBV4-2	TGTGCCAGCAGCCAAGATCACATGAACACTGAAGCTTTCTTT	CASSQDHMNTEAFF
TRBJ1-4	many	TRBD1	TRBV5-1	TGCGCCAGCAGCCTACAGGGGCCGGGAGAAAAACTGTTTTTT	CASSLQGPGEKLFF
TRBJ2-2	few	.	TRBV10-1	TGCGCCAGCAGTGAGTCGACCAGGGGTGGCGGGGAGCTGTTTTTT	CASSESTRGGGELFF
TRBJ2-1	.	TRBD2	TRBV18	TGTGCCAGCTCACCACAGCCTAGCGGCTTAGGGGAGCAGTTCTTC	CASSPQPSGLGEQFF
TRBJ2-5	few	.	TRBV4-1	TGCGCCAGCAGCCGGGACAACCCCGAGACCCAGTACTTC	CASSRDNPETQYF
TRBJ2-1	few	.	TRBV3-1	TGTGCCAGCAGCCGAGCGGAAAGCTCCTACAATGAGCAGTTCTTC	CASSRAESSYNEQFF
TRBJ2-7	.	.	TRBV5-1	TGCGCCAGCAGCTTGGCGGCTTTTGGCGACGAGCAGTACTTC	CASSLAAFGDEQYF
TRBJ2-5	many	TRBD1	TRBV20-1	TGCAGTGCTAGACAGGGGGTCGAGACCCAGTACTTC	CSARQGVETQYF
TRBJ2-5	.	.	TRBV4-2	TGTGCCAGCAGCCAAGAAATGGAGGAGACCCAGTACTTC	CASSQEMEETQYF
TRBJ1-1	many	.	TRBV3-1	TGTGCCAGCAGCCTTGGTCTTATAAATGGAGGAACTGAAGCTTTCTTT	CASSLGLINGGTEAFF
TRBJ1-1	few	.	TRBV12-3/TRBV12-4	TGTGCCAGCAGTTTTAGGAATCAGGCAGGGATAATGAACACTGAAGCTTTCTTT	CASSFRNQAGIMNTEAFF
TRBJ2-2	.	.	TRBV4-3	TGCGCCAGCGGGGGTTTGAACACCGGGGAGCTGTTTTTT	CASGGLNTGELFF
TRBJ2-4	once	.	TRBV19	TGTGCCAGTAGTATAGCAGCGGGCCGGAGACTAGCCAAAAACATTCAGTACTTC	CASSIAAGRRLAKNIQYF
TRBJ2-7	few	.	TRBV29-1	TGCAGCGTTGAAGATTGGTCCACAGGGAACGAGCAGTACTTC	CSVEDWSTGNEQYF
TRBJ2-3	.	.	TRBV11-2	TGTGCCAGCAGCTTAACCGCGGCAGGAGGCACAGATACGCAGTATTTT	CASSLTAAGGTDTQYF
TRBJ2-2	.	.	TRBV5-1	TGCGCCAGCAGCTTGGTGCGGGTTGCAGGGAACACCGGGGAGCTGTTTTTT	CASSLVRVAGNTGELFF
TRBJ2-5	few	.	TRBV27	TGTGCCAGCAGTTTATCGCCAGGGGGAGGTGCAGAGACCCAGTACTTC	CASSLSPGGGAETQYF
TRBJ2-5	many	.	TRBV12-3/TRBV12-4	TGTGCCAGCAGCTCGGCCAGAGAGACCCAGTACTTC	CASSSARETQYF
TRBJ2-7	many	TRBD1	TRBV25-1	TGTGCCAGCAGTTACAAGGGACAGTCCCACGAGCAGTACTTC	CASSYKGQSHEQYF
TRBJ2-3	.	.	TRBV29-1	TGCAGCTTGGGGGCGTTCGGGGATACGCAGTATTTT	CSLGAFGDTQYF
TRBJ1-4	many	.	TRBV27	TGTGCCAGCAGTACCAGGATTCAGGAAAAACTGTTTTTT	CASSTRIQEKLFF
TRBJ2-7	many	.	TRBV3-1	TGTGCCAGCAGCCAAGTTTCGCAGGGTCACTCCTACGAGCAGTACTTC	CASSQVSQGHSYEQYF
TRBJ2-7	few	.	TRBV24-1	TGTGCCACCAGTGATGGAAGGGTCTACGAGCAGTACTTC	CATSDGRVYEQYF
TRBJ2-1	few	TRBD1	TRBV29-1	TGCAGCGGGGGGACAGGGGTCACCAGTTACCTCAATGAGCAGTTCTTC	CSGGTGVTSYLNEQFF
TRBJ2-2	.	.	TRBV7-3	TGTGCCAGCAGGGGGTCGAGTACCGGGGAGCTGTTTTTT	CASRGSSTGELFF
TRBJ1-1	.	TRBD1	TRBV7-9	TGTGCCAGCAGCCCCTTCCGGACAGGGTACACTGAAGCTTTCTTT	CASSPFRTGYTEAFF
TRBJ2-5	few	TRBD2	TRBV20-1	TGCAGTGCTAGAGCGGGACTAGCCAGAGAGACCCAGTACTTC	CSARAGLARETQYF
TRBJ2-7	.	.	TRBV24-1	TGTGCCACCAGTGACCCTCCGGTAGGCGAGCAGTACTTC	CATSDPPVGEQYF
TRBJ2-3	few	TRBD1	TRBV6-2/TRBV6-3	TGTGCCAGCAGCGGGACAGGGACCACAGATACGCAGTATTTT	CASSGTGTTDTQYF
TRBJ2-7	.	TRBD2	TRBV20-1	TGCAGTGCCTGGAGCGGGAGCCTCGCATACGAGCAGTACTTC	CSAWSGSLAYEQYF
TRBJ2-7	few	.	TRBV6-5	TGTGCCAGCAGTTACTCGAAAGGGTTCTACGAGCAGTACTTC	CASSYSKGFYEQYF
TRBJ2-7	.	TRBD2	TRBV5-5	TGTGCCAGCGGGGAGGGTTTCGAGCAGTACTTC	CASGEGFEQYF
TRBJ1-2	.	.	TRBV28	TGTGCCAGCAGTTTAAAGGTTTTGAATGGCTACACCTTC	CASSLKVLNGYTF
TRBJ2-5	many	TRBD2	TRBV2	TGTGCCAGCAGTGGTTGGGAGGGAGAGACCCAGTACTTC	CASSGWEGETQYF
TRBJ1-2	few	.	TRBV5-8	TGTGCCAGCAGCAGGAGACAGAACATGGGCTACACCTTC	CASSRRQNMGYTF
TRBJ1-2	many	.	TRBV7-2	TGTGCCAGCAGCTTAGTATGGGGGCGAGCTCCCCTCGGAGGCTACACCTTC	CASSLVWGRAPLGGYTF
TRBJ2-4	.	TRBD2	TRBV3-1	TGTGCCAGCAGCCAAGGGACTAGCGGGGGGGTAGCCAAAAACATTCAGTACTTC	CASSQGTSGGVAKNIQYF
TRBJ1-1	few	TRBD1	TRBV2	TGTGCCAGCGGGGGACAGGGGAACACTGAAGCTTTCTTT	CASGGQGNTEAFF
TRBJ2-3	few	.	TRBV7-9	TGTGCCAGCAGCTTCTCGGGTGGAGAGGCAGATACGCAGTATTTT	CASSFSGGEADTQYF
TRBJ1-1	few	TRBD1	TRBV6-5	TGTGCCAGCAGTTCCTGGGACAGGGCGAACACTGAAGCTTTCTTT	CASSSWDRANTEAFF
TRBJ2-1	.	TRBD2	TRBV29-1	TGCAGCGTTGAGCCGGGACTAGCGGGGGCGTACAATGAGCAGTTCTTC	CSVEPGLAGAYNEQFF
TRBJ2-5	many	.	TRBV6-2/TRBV6-3	TGTGCCAGCAGTCCGACTAGAGGAGAGACCCAGTACTTC	CASSPTRGETQYF
TRBJ2-3	.	TRBD2	TRBV2	TGTGCCAGCAGTCCAGGGAGGACTAGCGGACTGAGCACAGATACGCAGTATTTT	CASSPGRTSGLSTDTQYF
TRBJ1-3	few	.	TRBV6-5	TGTGCCAGCAGTTACGGAGGCACCTCTGGAAACACCATATATTTT	CASSYGGTSGNTIYF
TRBJ2-7	many	.	TRBV10-3	TGTGCCATCAGTGAGCCAGAGGGAGTCACCTACGAGCAGTACTTC	CAISEPEGVTYEQYF
TRBJ2-7	.	.	TRBV5-6	TGTGCCAGCAGCTTGGCCACCTGGACTGGTACCTACGAGCAGTACTTC	CASSLATWTGTYEQYF
TRBJ2-7	many	TRBD2	TRBV20-1	TGCAGTGCTAGAGATCTAGCGGGAGGAACCTACGAGCAGTACTTC	CSARDLAGGTYEQYF
TRBJ2-7	few	.	TRBV24-1	TGTGCCACCAGTGATTACGTGGGAGGTCGCTACGAGCAGTACTTC	CATSDYVGGRYEQYF
TRBJ2-7	many	TRBD1	TRBV12-3/TRBV12-4	TGTGCCAGCAGACGAACTGCCGACAGGGACTACGAGCAGTACTTC	CASRRTADRDYEQYF
TRBJ2-7	.	.	TRBV7-3	TGTGCCAGCAGCTTAGGGCCCGAGAGCTCCTACGAGCAGTACTTC	CASSLGPESSYEQYF
TRBJ1-2	.	TRBD1	TRBV28	TGTGCCAGCAGTTCCACAGGGGGCTATGGCTACACCTTC	CASSSTGGYGYTF
TRBJ2-7	.	.	TRBV30	TGTGCCTGCATGGACAGGGAAAAATCGACTAGCACCTACGAGCAGTACTTC	CACMDREKSTSTYEQYF